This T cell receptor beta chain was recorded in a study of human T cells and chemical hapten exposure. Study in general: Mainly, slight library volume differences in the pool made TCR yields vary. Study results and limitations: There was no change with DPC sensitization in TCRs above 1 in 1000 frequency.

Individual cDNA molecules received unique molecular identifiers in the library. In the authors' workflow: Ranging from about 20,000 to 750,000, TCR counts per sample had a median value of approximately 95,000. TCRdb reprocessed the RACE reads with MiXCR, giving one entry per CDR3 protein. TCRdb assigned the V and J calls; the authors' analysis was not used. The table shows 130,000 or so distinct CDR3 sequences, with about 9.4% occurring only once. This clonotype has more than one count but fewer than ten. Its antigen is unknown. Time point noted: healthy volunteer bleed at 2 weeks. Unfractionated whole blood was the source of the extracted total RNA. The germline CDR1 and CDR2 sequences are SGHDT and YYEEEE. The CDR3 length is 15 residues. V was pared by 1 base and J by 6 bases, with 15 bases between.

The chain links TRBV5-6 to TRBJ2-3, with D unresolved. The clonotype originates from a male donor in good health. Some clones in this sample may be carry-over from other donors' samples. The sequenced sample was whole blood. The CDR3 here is CASSLRPTGGDTQYF. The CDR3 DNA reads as TGTGCCAGCAGCTTGAGACCCACCGGTGGTGATACGCAGTATTTT.